This TCR beta chain was recovered during a study of blood T cell repertoires in COVID-19. Background on the study: Acute and convalescent COVID-19 samples came from the United States, Italy and Spain.

Methods used by the authors: Amplification with reference gene primers provided the estimates of nucleated cell counts. TCRdb's table, derived via immunoSEQ multiplex PCR, lists solely in-frame clones and lacks some. V, J and clone size reflect that table, while D and trimming were determined from the DNA. The data show some 190,000 clones, about 88% seen once. V was clipped by 4 bases and J by 2 bases, with 12 bases between them. Germline CDR1 is MNHEY and CDR2 is SVGAGI. The CDR3 has 15 amino acids. Sequencing was performed on peripheral blood. The V call is TRBV6-5, the J call TRBJ1-3, with a tentative D call TRBD1 (6 bases). This sequence was found in a woman aged 40 to 49 who had recovered from COVID-19. As DNA, the CDR3 is TGTGCCAGCAGTTCCGAGGGGGTTCCTGGAAACACCATATATTTT. Amino acid sequence: CASSSEGVPGNTIYF.